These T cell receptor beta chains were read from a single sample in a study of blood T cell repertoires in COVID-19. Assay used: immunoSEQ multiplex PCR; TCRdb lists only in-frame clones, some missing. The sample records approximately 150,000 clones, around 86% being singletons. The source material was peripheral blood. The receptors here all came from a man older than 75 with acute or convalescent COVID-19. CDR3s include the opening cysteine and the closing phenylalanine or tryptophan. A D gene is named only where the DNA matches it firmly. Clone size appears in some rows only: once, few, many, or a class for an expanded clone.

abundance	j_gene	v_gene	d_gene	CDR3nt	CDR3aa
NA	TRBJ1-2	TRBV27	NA	TGTGCCAGCACCTTTGTAGGCAGGACAAATGGCTACACCTTC	CASTFVGRTNGYTF
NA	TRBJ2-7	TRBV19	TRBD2	TGTGCCAGTAGCGACCTGAGCGGGAGTAGGTACGAGCAGTACTTC	CASSDLSGSRYEQYF
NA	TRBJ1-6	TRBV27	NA	TGTGCCAGCAGTTTATCGGATCAGGGAACGGCCCTCCACTTT	CASSLSDQGTALHF
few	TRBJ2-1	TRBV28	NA	TGTGCCAGCACAAAGGAGGGGGCCGATGAGCAGTTCTTC	CASTKEGADEQFF
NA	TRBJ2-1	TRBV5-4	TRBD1	TGTGCCAGCAGTTTTGGACAGGCCACTTACAATGAGCAGTTCTTC	CASSFGQATYNEQFF
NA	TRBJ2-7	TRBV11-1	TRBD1	TGTGCCAGCAGCTTAATGGGACAGGACTACGAGCAGTACTTC	CASSLMGQDYEQYF
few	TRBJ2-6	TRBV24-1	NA	TGTGCCACCAGTGATGAAACAGGATCCGGGGCCAACGTCCTGACTTTC	CATSDETGSGANVLTF
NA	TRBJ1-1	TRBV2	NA	TGTGCCAGCAGACGATCCGAGGGGAACACTGAAGCTTTCTTT	CASRRSEGNTEAFF
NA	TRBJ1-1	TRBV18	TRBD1	TGTGCCAGCTCAGAAAGGACAGGGGGTGACACTGAAGCTTTCTTT	CASSERTGGDTEAFF
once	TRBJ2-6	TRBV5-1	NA	TGCGCCAGCAGCTTGGTCTGGGCCCAGAGCTCTGGGGCCAACGTCCTGACTTTC	CASSLVWAQSSGANVLTF
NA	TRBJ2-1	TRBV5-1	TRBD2	TGCGCCAGCAGCCCAGGAATCCATCCTAGCGGGAGCCATGAGCAGTTCTTC	CASSPGIHPSGSHEQFF
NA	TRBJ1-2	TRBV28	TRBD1	TGTGCCAGCAGCTCACAGGGGAACTATGGCTACACCTTC	CASSSQGNYGYTF
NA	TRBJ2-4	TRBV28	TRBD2	TGTGCCAGCAGTTTAGGGGGGGGACCCAAAAACATTCAGTACTTC	CASSLGGGPKNIQYF
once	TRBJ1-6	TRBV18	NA	TGTGCCAGCTCACCACTGGAGGGGAATTCACCCCTCCACTTT	CASSPLEGNSPLHF
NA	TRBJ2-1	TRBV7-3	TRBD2	TGTGCCAGCAGCCGGGGACTAGCGGGAGCGGATGAGCAGTTCTTC	CASSRGLAGADEQFF
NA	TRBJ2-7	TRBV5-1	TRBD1	TGCGCCAGCAGCGGACGGGGACAGGGTTTTAACGAGCAGTACTTC	CASSGRGQGFNEQYF
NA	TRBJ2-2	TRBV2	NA	TGTGCCAGCAGTGAACTAGTAGGGAACACCGGGGAGCTGTTTTTT	CASSELVGNTGELFF
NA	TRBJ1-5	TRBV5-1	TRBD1	TGCGCCAGCAGCTTGGAAGGGACAGAGAATCAGCCCCAGCATTTT	CASSLEGTENQPQHF
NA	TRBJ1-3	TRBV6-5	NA	TGTGCCACATCCACCTCAGGGTCCTATATATATTTT	CATSTSGSYIYF
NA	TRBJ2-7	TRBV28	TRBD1	TGTGCCAGCAGAGCCCCCGGGACAGGGGTGTTCGAGCAGTACTTC	CASRAPGTGVFEQYF
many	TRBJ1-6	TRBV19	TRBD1	TGTGCCAGTAGGGGGACAGCTACATCCTATAATTCACCCCTCCACTTT	CASRGTATSYNSPLHF
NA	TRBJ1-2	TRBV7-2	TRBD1	TGTGCCAGCAGCTTAAAAGGACAGGGTGGCGGCTACACCTTC	CASSLKGQGGGYTF
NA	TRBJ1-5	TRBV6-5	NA	TGTGCCAGCAAACGGGAGGCGGACAGTAATCAGCCCCAGCATTTT	CASKREADSNQPQHF
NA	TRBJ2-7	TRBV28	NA	TGTGCCAGCAGCGCGGGACCGAAGAGCTCCTACGAGCAGTACTTC	CASSAGPKSSYEQYF
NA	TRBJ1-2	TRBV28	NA	TGTGCCAGCAGCCCGGGGGGGGCGCTTGGCTACACCTTC	CASSPGGALGYTF
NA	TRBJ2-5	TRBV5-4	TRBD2	TGTGCCAGCAGCTTGGGTGGACTAGCAGAAGAGACCCAGTACTTC	CASSLGGLAEETQYF
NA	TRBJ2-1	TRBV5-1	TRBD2	TGCGCCAGCAGCACGGGGACTCGCGGGGGGGCATACAATGAGCAGTTCTTC	CASSTGTRGGAYNEQFF
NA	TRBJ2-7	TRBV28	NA	TGTGCCAGCAGTTTGGGAGCGATCTACGAGCAGTACTTC	CASSLGAIYEQYF
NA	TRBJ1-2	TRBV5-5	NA	TGTGCCAGCAGCACTGACTTCATCTACACCTTC	CASSTDFIYTF
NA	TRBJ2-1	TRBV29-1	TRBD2	TGCAGCGCCCGAACCGGGACTAGCTTCAATGAGCAGTTCTTC	CSARTGTSFNEQFF
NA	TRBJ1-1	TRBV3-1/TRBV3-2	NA	TGTGCCAGCAGCCAAAGACAAGCCAACACTGAAGCTTTCTTT	CASSQRQANTEAFF
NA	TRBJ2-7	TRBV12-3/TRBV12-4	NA	TGTGCCAGCAGTTTAAAAACGGGGTGGGAGCAGTACTTC	CASSLKTGWEQYF
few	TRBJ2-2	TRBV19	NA	TGTGCCAGTAATCAGGGCGTTATGACCGGGGAGCTGTTTTTT	CASNQGVMTGELFF
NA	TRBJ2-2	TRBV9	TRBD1	TGTGCCAGCAGCGAACGACAGGGTGGCGGGGAGCTGTTTTTT	CASSERQGGGELFF